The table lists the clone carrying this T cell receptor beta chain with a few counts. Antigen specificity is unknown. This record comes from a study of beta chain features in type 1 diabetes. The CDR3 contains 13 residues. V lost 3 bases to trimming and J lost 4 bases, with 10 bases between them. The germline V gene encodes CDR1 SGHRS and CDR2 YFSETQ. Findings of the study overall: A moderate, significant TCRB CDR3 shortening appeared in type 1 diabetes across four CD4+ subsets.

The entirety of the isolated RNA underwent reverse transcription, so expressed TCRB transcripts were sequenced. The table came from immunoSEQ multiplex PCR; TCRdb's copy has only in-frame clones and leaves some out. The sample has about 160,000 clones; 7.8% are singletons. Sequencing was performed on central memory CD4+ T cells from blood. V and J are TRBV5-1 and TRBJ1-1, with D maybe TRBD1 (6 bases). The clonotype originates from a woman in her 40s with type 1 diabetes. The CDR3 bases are TGCGCCAGCAGCTATACAGGGCGCACTGAAGCTTTCTTT. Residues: CASSYTGRTEAFF.